These 9 T cell receptor beta chains came from one sample sequenced in a study of radiation and T cells in renal cell carcinoma. As to treatment: 15 Gy SBRT to primary tumor, nephrectomy 4 weeks later. Assay used: immunoSEQ multiplex PCR; TCRdb lists only in-frame clones, some missing. Of approximately 23,000 clones listed, roughly half are singletons. The sample here was tumor tissue, taken from a patient whose treatment included radiotherapy and nephrectomy. Receptors originate from a woman aged 45-60 years with renal cell carcinoma.

This clone was counted between two and nine times. Other DNA sequences within the sample encode an identical CDR3. The J gene is TRBJ2-5, the V gene TRBV7-2; 16 positions match TRBD2. Germline V gene sequence: CDR1 SGHTA, CDR2 FQGNSA. V was clipped by 5 bases and J by 4 bases; unmatched bases: 4. The CDR3 loop spans 16 amino acids. In DNA, the CDR3 is TGTGCCAGCAGCCGGGGACTAGCGGGGGGGCGAGAGACCCAGTACTTC. It codes for CASSRGLAGGRETQYF.

This sequence joins TRBV30 and TRBJ1-2; the D is unclear. V was shortened by 1 base and J by 6 bases, with 12 bases between the two germline ends. Germline-derived CDR1 and CDR2 are GTSNPN and SVGIG (reference sequence). This CDR3 is 13 amino acids long. The CDR3 loop is CAWSARAWDGYTF. The CDR3 DNA follows: TGTGCCTGGAGTGCTCGGGCCTGGGATGGCTACACCTTC.

V gene TRBV7-2 combines with J gene TRBJ2-1; TRBD1 is a possible D gene (6 bases). The CDR3 is 15 residues long. Trimming cost V 3 bases and J 2 bases, with 11 bases left between them. Germline CDR1 reads SGHTA; CDR2 reads FQGNSA. This CDR3 is CASSFGDTTYNEQFF. CDR3 coding DNA: TGTGCCAGCAGCTTTGGGGACACTACCTACAATGAGCAGTTCTTC.

This sequence joins TRBV5-5 and TRBJ2-7, with 11 bases aligning to TRBD2. From germline, CDR1 is SGHKS and CDR2 YYEKEE (reference sequence). V was clipped by 3 bases and J by 2 bases; unmatched bases: 4. This CDR3 region has 15 residues. The CDR3 bases are TGTGCCAGCAGCTGGAATAGCGGGGGGGCCTACGAGCAGTACTTC. It is translated as CASSWNSGGAYEQYF.

By frequency in the sample, this clone is medium-sized. The genes are TRBV7-8 and TRBJ1-1, with D hard to call. V gave up 5 bases and J gave up 0 bases, with 7 bases separating them. The CDR3 runs 13 residues. The V gene's germline CDR1 is SGHVS and CDR2 FQNEAQ. The CDR3 bases are TGTGCCAGCAGCCCAGGTTTGAACACTGAAGCTTTCTTT. Translating it yields CASSPGLNTEAFF.

There are a few counts of this clone. The V gene is TRBV19, the J gene TRBJ1-5; TRBD1 agrees at 8 bases. This CDR3 has 12 amino acids. Germline V CDR1 and CDR2: LNHDA, SQIVND (reference sequence). J was trimmed by 5 bases and V by 6 bases; bases with no gene match: 0. The CDR3 sequence: CASRDRDQPQHF. As DNA, the CDR3 is TGTGCCAGTAGGGACAGGGATCAGCCCCAGCATTTT.

This clone was detected only a few times. This chain links TRBV6-1 with TRBJ1-6; the D gene is possibly TRBD1 (6 bases). Trimming took off 10 bases at V and 9 bases at J, with 13 bases between the two ends. The V gene's germline CDR1 is MNHNS and CDR2 SASEGT. There are 12 residues in the CDR3. The CDR3 coding sequence is TGTGCCACCAGGGACACCATTTCACCCCTCCACTTT. As protein: CATRDTISPLHF.

V and J are TRBV5-1 and TRBJ1-6; D uncertain. Germline CDR1 is SGHRS and CDR2 is YFSETQ. This CDR3 spans 15 amino acids. With 0 bases removed from V and 7 bases from J, the gap between germline ends came to 11 bases. The CDR3 here is CASSLAAQSNSPLHF. DNA of the CDR3: TGCGCCAGCAGCTTGGCGGCACAATCAAATTCACCCCTCCACTTT.

This rearrangement joins TRBV5-5 to TRBJ1-5; TRBD1 matches at 9 bases. The V segment lost 0 bases and the J segment 7 bases; nucleotides outside the gene matches: 2. The CDR3 has 14 amino acids. Per the germline V gene, CDR1 is SGHKS and CDR2 is YYEKEE (reference sequence). The CDR3 coding sequence is TGTGCCAGCAGCTTGGGACAGGGGGGCCAGCCCCAGCATTTT. Its translation: CASSLGQGGQPQHF.